What follows are 18 T cell receptor beta chains derived from one specimen sequenced in a study of identical twins. TCRdb ran MiXCR on the 5' RACE reads and lists one entry per CDR3 protein. The sample has some 1,600,000 distinct CDR3 sequences, about 32% seen once. Sequences were obtained from cord blood. Receptor source: a newborn girl in good health.

The rearrangement uses TRBV5-1 and TRBJ2-5; D remains ambiguous. Per germline, CDR1 SGHRS and CDR2 YFSETQ. CDR3 length: 15 residues. V was pared by 4 bases and J by 3 bases, with 16 bases between. The CDR3 here is CASSTLPSSEETQYF. DNA for the CDR3: TGCGCCAGCAGCACTTTGCCCTCATCCGAAGAGACCCAGTACTTC.

The chain is built from TRBV4-2 and TRBJ2-1, with 16 bases matching TRBD2. CDR1 is LGHNA and CDR2 is YNFKEQ in the germline V gene. CDR3 length: 17 amino acids. Trimming cost V 6 bases and J 7 bases; bases outside gene matches: 9. In DNA, the CDR3 is TGTGCCAGCAGACGCCTGGGACTAGCGGGAGGGCCGAATGAGCAGTTCTTC. It codes for CASRRLGLAGGPNEQFF.

This rearrangement joins TRBV12-3 or TRBV12-4 to TRBJ2-1, with a tentative D call TRBD2 (6 bases). The CDR3 loop spans 12 amino acids. V shed 4 bases and J shed 10 bases, with 11 bases lying between them. The CDR3 nucleotides are TGTGCCAGCAGTTCTCTAGCGATAGAGCAGTTCTTC. Encoded protein: CASSSLAIEQFF.

This clonotype was seen a few times. The chain joins TRBV20-1 to TRBJ1-5; tentatively, D is TRBD1 (5 bases). In germline, CDR1 is DFQATT, CDR2 SNEGSKA (reference sequence). The CDR3 has 13 residues. Trimming took off 1 base at V and 5 bases at J, with 9 bases between the two ends. CDR3 DNA: TGCAGTGCTAGAGGGACACGGGATCAGCCCCAGCATTTT. Protein: CSARGTRDQPQHF.

This clonotype has only a few counts. The chain combines TRBV6-1 with TRBJ1-1; TRBD1 matches 8 bases. The ends lost 5 bases at V and 4 bases at J; junction bases unmatched: 6. The CDR3 runs 14 residues. The germline gives CDR1 MNHNS, CDR2 SASEGT. The CDR3 coding sequence is TGTGCCAGCAGTAAACTACAGGGGGGCACTGAAGCTTTCTTT. As protein: CASSKLQGGTEAFF.

The chain joins TRBV7-2 to TRBJ2-1; no clear D gene. CDR3 length: 15 amino acids. Between the trimmed V and J ends, which lost 4 bases and 4 bases, there was a span of 14 bases. Germline CDR1 is SGHTA and CDR2 is FQGNSA. CDR3 DNA sequence: TGTGCCAGCAGCTCCACAGTTTTCCTTTACAATGAGCAGTTCTTC. This codes for CASSSTVFLYNEQFF.

The rearrangement uses TRBV7-9 and TRBJ1-2; TRBD1 might be the D (5 bases). Trimming took off 6 bases at V and 0 bases at J, with 11 bases between the two ends. Per the germline V gene, CDR1 is SEHNR and CDR2 is FQNEAQ (reference sequence). The CDR3 runs 14 residues. The CDR3 region is CASRRGGANYGYTF. CDR3 sequence (DNA): TGTGCCAGCAGGCGGGGAGGGGCTAACTATGGCTACACCTTC.

This chain's CDR3 is CSARVGTRDYEQYF. The CDR3 DNA follows: TGCAGTGCTAGAGTTGGGACTAGGGACTACGAGCAGTACTTC. The rearrangement links TRBV20-1 to TRBJ2-4, with 8 nucleotides matching TRBD2. The better agreement between TRBJ2-7 and the DNA end casts doubt on the J call. This CDR3 comprises 14 residues. The germline CDR1 and CDR2 sequences are DFQATT and SNEGSKA (reference sequence).

This chain joins TRBV5-1 and TRBJ2-3; TRBD1 matches 10 bases. Germline V gene lookup returns CDR1 SGHRS and CDR2 YFSETQ. The V and J ends lost 0 bases and 4 bases, in that order; junction bases with no gene match: 5. The CDR3 length is 16 residues. This CDR3 is CASSLEGQGFADTQYF. For the CDR3, the DNA is TGCGCCAGCAGCTTGGAGGGACAGGGGTTCGCAGATACGCAGTATTTT.

The chain recombines TRBV6-2 or TRBV6-3 with TRBJ2-7; a weak D match, TRBD1 (5 bases). Germline V gives CDR1 MNHEY, CDR2 SVGEGT. V was clipped by 5 bases and J by 12 bases, with 26 bases between them. The CDR3 is 15 amino acids. The CDR3 protein is CASSRLDKGKETRYF. CDR3 nucleotides: TGTGCCAGCAGTCGATTGGACAAGGGCAAAGAGACCCGGTACTTC.

This clonotype showed up just a few times. V usage is TRBV7-8 and J usage is TRBJ1-1, with TRBD1 as a possible D gene (5 bases). CDR1 is SGHVS and CDR2 is FQNEAQ in the germline V gene. This CDR3 contains 15 residues. V lost 1 base and J 4 bases, leaving 13 bases between the germline ends. Here the CDR3 reads CASSLEGTGPTEAFF. DNA of the CDR3: TGTGCCAGCAGCTTAGAGGGCACAGGTCCCACTGAAGCTTTCTTT.

The chain carries TRBV6-1 and TRBJ2-3; maybe TRBD1 (5 bases). The germline CDR1 and CDR2 sequences are MNHNS and SASEGT. The CDR3 consists of 14 residues. V lost 1 base and J lost 2, with 7 bases in between. CDR3 sequence (DNA): TGTGCCAGCAGTGAAGTGGGGCCCACAGATACGCAGTATTTT. It specifies CASSEVGPTDTQYF.

J is TRBJ2-1 and V is TRBV28; D unclear. Trimming shortened V by 1 base and J by 7 bases, and 14 bases separated the two germline ends. Germline V gene sequence: CDR1 MDHEN, CDR2 SYDVKM. The CDR3 is 15 residues long. CDR3 bases: TGTGCCAGCAGTTTATTGGCTAGAGTCAGGAATGAGCAGTTCTTC. It codes for CASSLLARVRNEQFF.

Many counts were recorded for this clonotype. The V and J genes are TRBV15 and TRBJ2-5; no clear D gene. Trimming stripped 5 bases from V and 6 bases from J, with 10 bases between. The CDR3 runs 12 residues. Per germline, CDR1 LNHNV and CDR2 YYDKDF (reference sequence). The CDR3 nucleotides are TGTGCCACCAGCTCAAACCCACAGACCCAGTACTTC. Residues: CATSSNPQTQYF.

The V call is TRBV6-5, the J call TRBJ2-2; 7 nucleotides agree with TRBD1. The J segment lost 8 bases and the V segment lost 1 base, leaving 1 base of the junction unmatched. The length of the CDR3 is 13 residues. Per germline, CDR1 MNHEY and CDR2 SVGAGI. CDR3 amino acids: CASSYYRGGELFF. CDR3 bases: TGTGCCAGCAGTTACTACAGGGGAGGGGAGCTGTTTTTT.

The gene calls are TRBV5-1 and TRBJ2-1; 7 nucleotides align to TRBD2. This CDR3 has 16 amino acids. Germline V CDR1 and CDR2: SGHRS, YFSETQ. Germline trimming cut 1 base from V and 4 bases from J; bases unmatched to any gene: 8. CDR3 in DNA: TGCGCCAGCAGCTTGAACGGGGGGACCAAGTACAATGAGCAGTTCTTC. It is translated as CASSLNGGTKYNEQFF.

As to this clonotype: One base away lies a much larger clone, so this may be a sequencing read error. V usage is TRBV7-9 and J usage is TRBJ2-1; TRBD1 or TRBD2 may be the D gene (6 bases each). V shed 0 bases and J shed 0 bases, with 12 bases lying between them. The germline V gene has CDR1 SEHNR and CDR2 FQNEAQ (reference sequence). The CDR3 loop spans 17 amino acids. CDR3 region: CASSLAVGGFSYNEQFF. The CDR3, as DNA: TGTGCCAGCAGCTTAGCTGTCGGGGGCTTCTCCTACAATGAGCAGTTCTTC.

The chain combines TRBV3-1 with TRBJ1-2, with a weak D call TRBD1 (5 bases). Trimming removed 3 bases from V and 0 bases from J, with 14 bases in between. Germline lookup yields CDR1 LGHDT and CDR2 YNNKEL (reference sequence). This CDR3 region has 16 residues. The CDR3 is CASSHRPRVTNYGYTF. CDR3 nucleotides: TGTGCCAGCAGCCACAGACCCAGGGTAACTAACTATGGCTACACCTTC.